The present T cell receptor (beta chain) was sequenced within a study of CD8+ T cells in alopecia areata. The CDR3 runs 14 residues. V gave up 3 bases and J gave up 6 bases, with 12 bases separating them. CDR1 is MNHEY and CDR2 is SMNVEV in the germline V gene (reference sequence). RNA was extracted and reverse transcribed into cDNA as the sequencing template. This table comes from immunoSEQ multiplex PCR, and its TCRdb copy is limited to in-frame clones, with some not included. The sample consists of approximately 210,000 clones, approximately 72% of them appearing once. Documented treatment: oral pan-JAK inhibitor, 5-10 mg twice daily.

V is TRBV27 and J is TRBJ2-1; D might be TRBD1 or TRBD2, each matching 7 bases. The sequences come from CD4+ T cells sorted from blood, collected around week 44, from a patient treated with tofacitinib. This TCR was sampled from a human donor with alopecia areata. The CDR3 region has the DNA TGTGCCAGCAGTTTCAGGGGGGGAGGCAATGAGCAGTTCTTC. Its translation is CASSFRGGGNEQFF.